This entry features one T cell receptor (beta chain) sequence. The antigen is unknown. The record originates from a study of T-cell memory formation after mild COVID-19. Study summary: TCR clusters mostly belonged to single donors.

From 5'RACE with constant-segment primers came TCR alpha and TCR beta cDNA libraries that carried sample barcodes and UMIs. TCRdb called the 5' RACE reads again in MiXCR, with one record for every CDR3 protein. The sample contains 190,000 or so distinct CDR3 sequences, approximately 30% of which appear only once. Study-level findings and limits: Clones which contracted sat mainly in CM and EM if CD4+, and in EMRA if CD8+. The authors left the SARS-CoV-2 specificity of second-wave clones peaking on day 37 unconfirmed.

From germline, CDR1 is ENHRY and CDR2 SYGVKD. The V and J ends lost 0 bases and 5 bases respectively, with 5 bases between them. The CDR3 extends over 12 amino acids. This chain links TRBV10-3 with TRBJ2-7, with no clear D. The material sequenced was PBMCs or a T cell subset sorted from them (not recorded which). The clonotype comes from an adult woman who had mild COVID-19 (a few samples of this study predate the infection). Cell type and time point are not known. In nucleotides, the CDR3 is TGTGCCATCAGTGAGTCGCTGAACGAGCAGTACTTC. It translates to CAISESLNEQYF.